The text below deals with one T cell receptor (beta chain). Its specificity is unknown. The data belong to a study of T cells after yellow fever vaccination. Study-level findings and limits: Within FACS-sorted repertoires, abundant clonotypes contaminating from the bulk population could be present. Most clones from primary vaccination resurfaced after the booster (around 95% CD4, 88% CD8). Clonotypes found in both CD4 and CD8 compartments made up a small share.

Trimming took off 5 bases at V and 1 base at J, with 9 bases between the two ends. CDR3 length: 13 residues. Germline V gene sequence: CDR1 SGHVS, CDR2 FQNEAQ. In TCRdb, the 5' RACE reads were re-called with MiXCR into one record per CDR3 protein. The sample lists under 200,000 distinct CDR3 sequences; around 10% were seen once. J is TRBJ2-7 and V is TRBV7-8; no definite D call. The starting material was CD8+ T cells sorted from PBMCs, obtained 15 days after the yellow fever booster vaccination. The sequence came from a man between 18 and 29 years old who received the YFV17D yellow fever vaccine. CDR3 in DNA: TGTGCCAGCAGCGTGTCCGGTTCCTACGAGCAGTACGTC. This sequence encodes CASSVSGSYEQYV.